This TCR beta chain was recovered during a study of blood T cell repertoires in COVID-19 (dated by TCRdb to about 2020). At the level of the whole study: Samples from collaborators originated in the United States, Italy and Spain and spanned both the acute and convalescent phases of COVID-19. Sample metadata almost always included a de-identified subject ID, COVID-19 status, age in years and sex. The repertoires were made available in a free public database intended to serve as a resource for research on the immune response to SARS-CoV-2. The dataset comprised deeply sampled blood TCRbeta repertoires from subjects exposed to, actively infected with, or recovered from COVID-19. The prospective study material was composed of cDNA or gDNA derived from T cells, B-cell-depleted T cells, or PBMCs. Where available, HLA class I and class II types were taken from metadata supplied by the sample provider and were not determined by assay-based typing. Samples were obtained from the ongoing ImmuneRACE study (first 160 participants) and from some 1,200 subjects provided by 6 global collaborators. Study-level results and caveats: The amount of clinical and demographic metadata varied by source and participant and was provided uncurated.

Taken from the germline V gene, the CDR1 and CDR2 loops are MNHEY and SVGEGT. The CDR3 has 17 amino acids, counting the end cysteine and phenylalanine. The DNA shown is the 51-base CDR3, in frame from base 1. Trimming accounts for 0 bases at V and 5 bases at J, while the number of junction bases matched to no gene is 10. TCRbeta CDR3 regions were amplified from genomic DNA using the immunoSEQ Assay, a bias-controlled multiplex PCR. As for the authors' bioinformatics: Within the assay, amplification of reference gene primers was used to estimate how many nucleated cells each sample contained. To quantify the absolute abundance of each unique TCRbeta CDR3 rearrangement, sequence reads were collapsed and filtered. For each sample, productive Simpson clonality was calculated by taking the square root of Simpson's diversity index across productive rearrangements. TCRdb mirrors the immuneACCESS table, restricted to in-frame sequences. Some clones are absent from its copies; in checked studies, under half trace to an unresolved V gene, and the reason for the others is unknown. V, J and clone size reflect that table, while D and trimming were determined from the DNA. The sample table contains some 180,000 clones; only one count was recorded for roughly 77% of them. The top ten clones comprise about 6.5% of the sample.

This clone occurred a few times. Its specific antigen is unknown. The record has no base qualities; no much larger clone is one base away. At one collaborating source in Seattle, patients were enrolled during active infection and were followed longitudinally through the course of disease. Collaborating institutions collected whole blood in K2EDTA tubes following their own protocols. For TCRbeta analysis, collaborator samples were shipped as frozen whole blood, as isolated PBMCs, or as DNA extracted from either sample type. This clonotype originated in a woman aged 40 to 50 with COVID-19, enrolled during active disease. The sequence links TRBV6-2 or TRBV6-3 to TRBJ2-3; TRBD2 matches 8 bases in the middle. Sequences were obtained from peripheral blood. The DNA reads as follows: TGTGCCAGCAGTTACTCGAATATTACGGGAGGGGGAGATACGCAGTATTTT. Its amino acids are CASSYSNITGGGDTQYF.